The clone carrying this T cell receptor (beta chain) occurred a few times. What it recognizes is unknown. The CDR3 is made up of 16 amino acids. V dropped 1 base and J dropped 7; count of bases not matched to a gene: 6. The germline V gene encodes CDR1 SGHDN and CDR2 FVKESK. The source of the sample is a study of response to subunit inactivated influenza vaccine. TCRdb used MiXCR to reprocess the RT-PCR reads, holding one entry per CDR3 protein. The sample carries 500,000 to 550,000 distinct CDR3 sequences, approximately 7.2% recorded once. Study-wide results and limits: Authors suggested seasonal influenza vaccinations each recruit few new T cells.

This clonotype was obtained from a man aged 50-75 years who received an inactivated influenza vaccine. The input for sequencing was PBMCs from blood, taken less than 30 months after vaccination. This sequence joins TRBV14 and TRBJ2-1; 11 bases match TRBD2. The CDR3 is CASSQALAGGPNEQFF. The CDR3 DNA follows: TGTGCCAGCAGCCAAGCTTTAGCGGGAGGGCCGAATGAGCAGTTCTTC.